This T cell receptor (beta chain) was recorded in a study of T-cell memory formation after mild COVID-19. Study-level results: Whereas later expanders leaned CD4+, clones contracting day 15 to 85 showed a balanced CD4/CD8 makeup.

The CDR3 extends over 15 amino acids. Germline V gene lookup returns CDR1 SGHTA and CDR2 FQGTGA. The V and J ends lost 1 base and 9 bases respectively, with 16 bases between them. This clonotype was counted many times. The antigen remains unidentified. TCRdb analysed the 5' RACE reads with MiXCR anew, one entry per CDR3 protein. Of some 120,000 distinct CDR3 sequences listed, about 17% were seen once; the top ten hold more than 11%. The sequence came from an adult woman who had mild COVID-19 (a few samples of this study predate the infection). Cell type and time point are not known. Sequencing input: PBMCs or a T cell subset sorted from them (not recorded which). V and J are TRBV7-3 and TRBJ2-1; D is undetermined. Here the CDR3 reads CASSLMGGFRAEQFF. CDR3 nucleotide sequence: TGTGCCAGCAGCTTAATGGGCGGATTTCGAGCTGAGCAGTTCTTC.